Shown below are 13 T cell receptor beta chains from a single sample sequenced in a study of blood T cell repertoires in COVID-19. Clones were read by immunoSEQ multiplex PCR, and TCRdb kept only the in-frame ones, dropping some. The sample carries tens of thousands of clones, 65% to 80% recorded once. Sequenced input: peripheral blood. Source of these receptors: a man in his 70s with active or convalescent COVID-19.

This clone has just one count. CDR3 nucleotides: TGTGCCAGCAGCCCCAGGACTAACTATGGCTACACCTTC. Amino acid sequence: CASSPRTNYGYTF. The rearrangement uses TRBV3-1 (or the pseudogene TRBV3-2) and TRBJ1-2; D call uncertain. The CDR3 runs to 13 residues. The V end was cut by 4 bases, the J end by 0 bases, with 6 bases between. CDR1 and CDR2 (germline): LGHDT, YNNKEL (reference sequence).

The chain uses TRBV11-2 and TRBJ2-1; 10 nucleotides agree with TRBD2. The CDR3 is 15 residues long. After removal of 1 base from V and 4 bases from J, the junction contained 1 base not matched to a gene. Germline V gives CDR1 SGHAT, CDR2 FQNNGV. The CDR3 loop is CASSLVSGGYNEQFF. Here the CDR3 DNA reads TGTGCCAGCAGCTTAGTTAGCGGGGGGTACAATGAGCAGTTCTTC.

On this clone: Sequence at one end of the junction differs from germline and may be a read error. The gene calls are TRBV29-1 and TRBJ1-1, with D perhaps TRBD1 (6 bases). The CDR3 sequence is 12 residues long. The germline V gene encodes CDR1 SQVTM and CDR2 ANQGSEA. The CDR3 coding sequence is TGTAGCACACAGGGTAAGGGCACTGAAGCTTTCTTT. Its translation: CSTQGKGTEAFF.

The chain carries TRBV13 and TRBJ2-7; a weak D match, TRBD1 (6 bases). The CDR3 spans 14 residues. Per germline, CDR1 PRHDT and CDR2 FYEKMQ (reference sequence). Trimming shortened V by 5 bases and J by 4 bases, and 15 bases separated the two germline ends. The CDR3 protein is CASSLGTSGYEQYF. CDR3 DNA sequence: TGTGCCAGCAGCCTCGGGACAAGTGGGTACGAGCAGTACTTC.

This clone has just one count. CDR3 residues: CAWKLAGGSYGYTF. Here the CDR3 DNA reads TGTGCCTGGAAATTGGCAGGGGGCAGCTATGGCTACACCTTC. V usage is TRBV30 and J usage is TRBJ1-2; 8 nucleotides match TRBD1. Trimming cost V 4 bases and J 4 bases; bases outside gene matches: 8. Looked up from germline, CDR1 is GTSNPN and CDR2 is SVGIG (reference sequence). The CDR3 extends over 14 amino acids.

This chain joins TRBV6-6 and TRBJ2-2, with 8 positions matching TRBD2. The CDR3 runs 14 residues. V gave up 4 bases and J gave up 6 bases; unmatched junction bases: 4. Germline assignment: CDR1 MNHNY and CDR2 SVGAGI (reference sequence). The CDR3 reads CASSLTSVSGELFF. CDR3 DNA sequence: TGTGCCAGCAGTTTGACTAGCGTTTCCGGGGAGCTGTTTTTT.

This chain uses TRBV7-9 with TRBJ1-6; D is uncertain. Germline CDR1 is SEHNR and CDR2 is FQNEAQ (reference sequence). The V end was cut by 1 base, the J end by 7 bases, with 11 bases between. The CDR3 contains 15 residues. CDR3 protein: CASSLERQTNSPLHF. The CDR3 DNA reads as TGTGCCAGCAGCTTAGAGCGTCAAACGAATTCACCCCTCCACTTT.

This sequence joins TRBV6-1 and TRBJ1-3; 7 nucleotides agree with TRBD1. This CDR3 comprises 15 residues. Germline V gene lookup returns CDR1 MNHNS and CDR2 SASEGT. Trimming at V came to 3 bases and at J to 4 bases, leaving 6 bases not matched to a gene. Written as DNA, the CDR3 is TGTGCCAGCAGTGACGTCAGGGGGTCAGGAAACACCATATATTTT. Protein product: CASSDVRGSGNTIYF.

This clone was detected only a few times. The J gene is TRBJ2-3, the V gene TRBV7-8, with 9 nucleotides matching TRBD2. This CDR3 has 15 residues. Germline V CDR1 and CDR2: SGHVS, FQNEAQ. V lost 3 bases and J lost 2; bases outside the gene matches: 3. CDR3 protein: CASSFRLADTDTQYF. The CDR3 DNA is TGTGCCAGCAGCTTCAGACTAGCGGACACAGATACGCAGTATTTT.

This clone was detected only once. As DNA, the CDR3 is TGTGCCACCAGCAGCGAGAGCTCTGGAAACACCATATATTTT. This encodes CATSSESSGNTIYF. The rearrangement uses TRBV15 and TRBJ1-3, with D unclear. The germline gives CDR1 LNHNV, CDR2 YYDKDF (reference sequence). The CDR3 length is 14 residues. The V gene lost 3 bases and the J gene lost 0 bases, with 6 bases spanning the gap.

The rearrangement uses TRBV3-1 (or the pseudogene TRBV3-2) and TRBJ1-6, with a possible D match to TRBD1 (6 bases). The CDR3 has 14 amino acids. The V gene's germline CDR1 is LGHDT and CDR2 YNNKEL (reference sequence). Between the trimmed V and J ends, which lost 6 bases and 9 bases, there was a span of 15 bases. CDR3 sequence: CASRDGTIVSPLHF. DNA of the CDR3: TGTGCCAGCAGGGACGGGACAATTGTTTCACCCCTCCACTTT.

The gene calls are TRBV6-5 and TRBJ1-2, with 9 positions matching TRBD1. The CDR3 has 13 amino acids. The V gene's germline CDR1 is MNHEY and CDR2 SVGAGI. With V trimmed by 8 bases and J by 3 bases, 4 bases remained unmatched. In nucleotides, the CDR3 is TGTGCCAGCTCCCGGGACAGGGACTATGGCTACACCTTC. Its translation: CASSRDRDYGYTF.

This clone has ten or more counts. The rearrangement joins TRBV7-9 to TRBJ1-3, with D perhaps TRBD1 (5 bases). The V and J ends lost 5 bases and 0 bases respectively, with 11 bases between them. The CDR3 is 15 residues long. Germline loops: CDR1 SEHNR, CDR2 FQNEAQ (reference sequence). DNA for the CDR3: TGTGCCAGCAGCCCAGGGTTTTCCTCTGGAAACACCATATATTTT. Amino acids: CASSPGFSSGNTIYF. The variable domain in full, completed from reference TRBV7-9 and TRBJ1-3, reads DTGVSQNPRHKITKRGQNVTFRCDPISEHNRLYWYRQTLGQGPEFLTYFQNEAQLEKSRLLSDRFSAERPKGSFSTLEIQRTEQGDSAMYLCASSPGFSSGNTIYFGEGSWLTVV.